These T cell receptor beta chains were read from a single sample in a study of blood T cells in healthy people across ages. One entry per CDR3 protein, called by TCRdb with MiXCR from the 5' RACE reads. This table holds 590,000 or so distinct CDR3 sequences, about 30% found once. The sample comprised blood. These receptors all come from a woman older than 75 in good health. Each CDR3 is given with its conserved first and last residue. The D gene is left open where the match is weak. Only part of the rows carry a size: once, few, many, or a class if the clone is expanded.

clone size | D gene | J gene | CDR3 length | V gene | CDR3 DNA | CDR3 protein
- | TRBD2 | TRBJ2-7 | 15 | TRBV7-3 | TGTGCCAGCAGCGCTCCTAGCGGGGGGCTCAATGAGCAGTACTTC | CASSAPSGGLNEQYF
once | - | TRBJ2-5 | 13 | TRBV20-1 | TGCAGTGCTAGTCCCAGCGGGCTAGAGACCCAGTACTTC | CSASPSGLETQYF
many | - | TRBJ2-5 | 13 | TRBV29-1 | TGCAGCGTGGTTCCTAGGACAGAAGAGACCCAGTACTTC | CSVVPRTEETQYF
- | TRBD1 | TRBJ1-1 | 15 | TRBV5-1 | TGCGCCAGCAGCATAGGGACAGGAACGAACACTGAAGCTTTCTTT | CASSIGTGTNTEAFF
many | TRBD2 | TRBJ2-7 | 13 | TRBV3-1 | TGTGCCAGCAGCCAAGGGACTAGCGGCGAGCAGTACTTC | CASSQGTSGEQYF
many | TRBD1 | TRBJ1-6 | 17 | TRBV6-6 | TGTGCCAGCAGTTACTCGAGGGACAGCTCCTATAATTCACCCCTCCACTTT | CASSYSRDSSYNSPLHF
many | - | TRBJ2-7 | 15 | TRBV16 | TGTGCCAGCAGCCAAGTCAGCCCACCCTCCTACGAGCAGTACTTC | CASSQVSPPSYEQYF
few | TRBD1 | TRBJ2-7 | 14 | TRBV7-2 | TGTGCCAGCAGGGTTAGGACAGGGTTCTACGAGCAGTACTTC | CASRVRTGFYEQYF
few | TRBD2 | TRBJ2-7 | 17 | TRBV9 | TGTGCCAGCAGCGTAGCTGGGGCTAGCGGGGGGCCCTACGAGCAGTACTTC | CASSVAGASGGPYEQYF
- | - | TRBJ1-3 | 14 | TRBV6-6 | TGTACCACCTTGGAGGCCGGCTCTGGAAACACCATATATTTT | CTTLEAGSGNTIYF
many | - | TRBJ2-6 | 15 | TRBV7-2 | TGTGCCAGCAGTTCTCTAGCTCAGGGGGCCAACGTCCTGACTTTC | CASSSLAQGANVLTF
- | - | TRBJ2-7 | 13 | TRBV5-1 | TGCGCCAGCAGCTTCGGAGGATACTACGAGCAGTACTTC | CASSFGGYYEQYF
- | TRBD1 | TRBJ1-6 | 14 | TRBV6-5 | TGTGCCAGCAATCCGACAGGGCCTAATTCACCCCTCCACTTT | CASNPTGPNSPLHF
- | TRBD2 | TRBJ2-7 | 16 | TRBV20-1 | TGCAGTGCTAGAGTCGCCGGGACTAGCGGAAACTACGAGCAGTACTTC | CSARVAGTSGNYEQYF
many | TRBD2 | TRBJ2-7 | 14 | TRBV7-6 | TGTGCCAGCAGCAGACTAGCGGGGGGCGACGAGCAGTACTTC | CASSRLAGGDEQYF
- | - | TRBJ1-3 | 17 | TRBV20-1 | TGCAGTGCTAGAGATGGAAGGAAACCCTCCTCTGGAAACACCATATATTTT | CSARDGRKPSSGNTIYF
many | TRBD2 | TRBJ2-3 | 18 | TRBV7-7 | TGTGCCAGCAGCTTAACTAGCGGGGGGCCTTTTAGCACAGATACGCAGTATTTT | CASSLTSGGPFSTDTQYF
many | TRBD2 | TRBJ2-7 | 15 | TRBV20-1 | TGCAGTGCTAGTCCGCTAGCGGGGGGCTCCTACGAGCAGTACTTC | CSASPLAGGSYEQYF
many | - | TRBJ1-5 | 15 | TRBV5-4 | TGTGCCAGCAGCCTGGGAGGCCTCAGCAATCAGCCCCAGCATTTT | CASSLGGLSNQPQHF
many | - | TRBJ2-5 | 12 | TRBV20-1 | TGCAGTGCTAGATTAACCCAAGAGACCCAGTACTTC | CSARLTQETQYF
few | - | TRBJ1-6 | 15 | TRBV5-1 | TGCGCCAGCAGCTTGGATGTCAGGGCGAATTCACCCCTCCACTTT | CASSLDVRANSPLHF
- | TRBD1 | TRBJ1-5 | 17 | TRBV20-1 | TGCAGTGCTAGTGGAAGGACAGGGAGGGCGAGCAATCAGCCCCAGCATTTT | CSASGRTGRASNQPQHF
many | - | TRBJ1-4 | 15 | TRBV5-1 | TGCGCCAGCAGTGATACGGGGGCAACTAATGAAAAACTGTTTTTT | CASSDTGATNEKLFF
- | - | TRBJ1-1 | 15 | TRBV6-1 | TGTGCCAGCAGGGGAGTTGCAACACGTAACACTGAAGCTTTCTTT | CASRGVATRNTEAFF
many | - | TRBJ2-7 | 10 | TRBV2 | TGTGCCAGCAGTGTTGGAGAGCAGTACTTC | CASSVGEQYF
many | TRBD2 | TRBJ2-3 | 16 | TRBV18 | TGTGCCAGCTCAACATCTAGCGGGGGACCCACAGATACGCAGTATTTT | CASSTSSGGPTDTQYF
few | - | TRBJ2-2 | 16 | TRBV20-1 | TGCAGTGCTAGTAGATTGGGCCGGGGGAACACCGGGGAGCTGTTTTTT | CSASRLGRGNTGELFF
- | - | TRBJ1-3 | 16 | TRBV15 | TGTGCCACCAGCAGAGTTAGCGGACCCTCTGGAAACACCATATATTTT | CATSRVSGPSGNTIYF
few | - | TRBJ1-2 | 13 | TRBV6-5 | TGTGTCAGCAGTTACTCGGTGGTTAACGGCTACACCTTC | CVSSYSVVNGYTF
few | - | TRBJ1-6 | 14 | TRBV9 | TGTGCCAGCAGCGTAGGACAGGATAATTCACCCCTCCACTTT | CASSVGQDNSPLHF
many | TRBD2 | TRBJ2-5 | 15 | TRBV3-1 | TGTGCCAGCAGCACTAGCGGGGGGGCCGGAGAGACCCAGTACTTC | CASSTSGGAGETQYF
- | - | TRBJ1-2 | 14 | TRBV4-1 | TGCGCCAGCAGCCAAGAGCAGAATCCTTATGGCTACACCTTC | CASSQEQNPYGYTF
many | - | TRBJ1-2 | 12 | TRBV29-1 | TGCAGCGCCAGGGGCACTAACTATGGCTACACCTTC | CSARGTNYGYTF
many | - | TRBJ2-7 | 12 | TRBV5-1 | TGCGCCAGCAGCTTGGACGGAAACGAGCAGTACTTC | CASSLDGNEQYF
- | - | TRBJ2-5 | 8 | TRBV28 | TGTGTACTGGAGACCCAGTACTTC | CVLETQYF
many | - | TRBJ2-3 | 15 | TRBV12-3/TRBV12-4 | TGTGCCAGCAGATTCGGTGGGATTGGGGCAGATACGCAGTATTTT | CASRFGGIGADTQYF
- | - | TRBJ1-1 | 14 | TRBV25-1 | TGTGCCAGCAGTGATTGGGGCCGGAACACTGAAGCTTTCTTT | CASSDWGRNTEAFF
many | TRBD1 | TRBJ2-3 | 17 | TRBV5-5 | TGTGCCAGCAGCTGGGGATGGGTGACAGGGGAGGCAGATACGCAGTATTTT | CASSWGWVTGEADTQYF
many | - | TRBJ1-2 | 11 | TRBV12-3/TRBV12-4 | TGTGCCAGCAGTTTGGGGGGTAGCTACACCTTC | CASSLGGSYTF
- | - | TRBJ1-1 | 13 | TRBV15 | TGTGTCACCAGCAGAGCGCTGAACACTGAAGCTTTCTTT | CVTSRALNTEAFF
- | TRBD1 | TRBJ2-5 | 13 | TRBV29-1 | TGCAGCGTATACCGGGACAGGGGACGGGAGCAGTACTTC | CSVYRDRGREQYF
- | TRBD1 | TRBJ1-1 | 15 | TRBV12-5 | TGTGCTAGTGGTTTGGTCCGGACAGGGGTTGATGAAGCTTTCTTT | CASGLVRTGVDEAFF